This T cell receptor (beta chain) was captured in a study of T cells in Graves' hyperthyroidism and ophthalmopathy. Authors of the study amplified TCR beta CDR3 regions from RNA transcripts. A first-round RT-PCR of the TCR CDR3 used the HTBI primer set. TCRdb re-called the multiplex PCR reads through MiXCR, storing one row per CDR3 protein. Here the sample spans over 500,000 distinct CDR3 sequences, about 16% being singletons. This clonotype was detected ten times or more. Germline loops: CDR1 DFQATT, CDR2 SNEGSKA (reference sequence). CDR3 length equals 16 residues. The J segment lost 4 bases and the V segment lost 4 bases, leaving 9 bases of the junction unmatched.

This sequence was found in a woman aged 25 to 39 with Graves' ophthalmopathy. The specimen sequenced was blood. This chain uses TRBV20-1 with TRBJ2-3; TRBD2 matches 12 bases. CDR3 protein: CSANPASGRGPDTQYF. The CDR3 region has the DNA TGCAGTGCTAACCCGGCTAGCGGGAGGGGGCCAGATACGCAGTATTTT.